This T cell receptor (beta chain) was sequenced for a study of neurological immune-mediated disorders (dated by TCRdb to between 2019 and 2020). Background for the entire study: Peripheral blood TCR-beta repertoires from HTLV-I-associated myelopathy (HAM/TSP) patients, multiple sclerosis patients and healthy controls were compared by UMI-based sequencing. The 85 to 110 TCR-beta libraries included longitudinal samples, technical triplicates and paired sorted CD4+ and CD8+ T-cell subsets alongside PBMC samples. Longitudinal HAM/TSP and healthy donors were sampled at 3 time-points each (about 3-45 month intervals). The cohort comprised 68 subjects: 15 or so HAM/TSP patients, 35 or so multiple sclerosis patients and 20 or so healthy controls. Study-level results and caveats: TCR clonal expansion was greatest in HAM/TSP patients and smallest in MS patients, who ranked below even healthy controls. Across subjects, expanded clones never shared an identical CDR3 amino acid sequence, which suggests that the TCR-beta repertoires in every group were private.

A distance of 11 bases separates the germline ends of V and J, which lose 5 bases and 0 bases respectively. CDR1 and CDR2, looked up from the germline V gene (reference sequence), are DFQATT and SNEGSKA. Taken from cysteine to phenylalanine, the CDR3 has 14 residues. Left in the record is the CDR3 DNA by itself, 42 bases read in frame from the first base. In its sample, this clonotype was seen many times. Its cognate antigen has yet to be identified. No qualities accompany the bases; no much larger clone lies one base away. To synthesize cDNA, template-switch 5'RACE was performed with a primer carrying a 10-nucleotide random unique molecular identifier so that each TCR transcript was tagged. Every sequencing run covered 15-18 subjects and yielded more than 160 million TCR-beta sequences. The RNeasy kit was used to extract total RNA. The KAPA Real-time Library Amplification kit was used to amplify TCR-beta VDJ regions with primers for the TCR constant region and the 5'RACE anchor. A first PCR added sample indexes and Illumina adaptors, after which a second PCR increased the library yield. After Ampure bead purification, the roughly 650 bp TCR product was size-selected on a 2% E-gel SizeSelection system. Before pooling, library quality was checked on a Bioanalyzer, concentration was measured with Qubit, and libraries were quantified with the Kapa Library Quantification kit. Paired-end 2 x 150 bp sequencing of the libraries was performed on an Illumina HiSeq 2500. To increase sequence diversity, about 23-30% phiX was spiked into each library pool. On the authors' methods: The UMI-based MiGEC pipeline processed quality-filtered reads and removed over 75% of raw TCR sequences during error correction. VDJ genes were aligned to IMGT germline references, and clonotypes were defined by unique CDR3 amino acid sequence plus V-J genes. Clonal expansion, Shannon diversity, and CDR3 relatedness (CalcPairwiseDistances, ClusterSamples) were evaluated with VDJtools, and phylogenetic trees were built with CLCbio workbench. Using coefficient-of-variation modelling across technical triplicates, the study counted a clone as expanded if it had at least 8 unique UMIs. TCRdb itself trimmed the public reads at Q25 with fastp, ran MiXCR and retained productive beta chains. One record per CDR3 amino acid sequence lists the most common genes and DNA. Here the V and J calls rest on TCRdb's processing, not on the authors' analysis. Present in this sample are around 50,000 distinct CDR3 sequences, around 14% of which were seen just once. The ten largest clones take up 3.5% to 5% of the sample.

Explained via the paper, the time point label denotes: longitudinal time-point 2. Unsorted PBMC libraries were generated from 2 million PBMCs stored in RNAlater at -80 °C until RNA extraction. Peripheral blood was subjected to Ficoll-Hypaque density gradient centrifugation to isolate PBMCs, which were then cryopreserved in liquid nitrogen. Sample: PBMCs. The chain joins TRBV20-1 to TRBJ1-5; a tentative D call is TRBD1 (5 bases match). The source of this sequence is a male donor with HTLV-1-associated myelopathy (HAM/TSP). In nucleotide form, the sequence is TGCAGTGCTGGAAGCAGGGCTAGCAATCAGCCCCAGCATTTT. Its translation reads: CSAGSRASNQPQHF.